Included here is one T cell receptor (beta chain) sequence, with context. The antigen is undetermined. Different DNA sequences within this sample yield the same CDR3. The data belong to a study of beta chain features in type 1 diabetes. Study as a whole: No patient-donor differences in age, gender, total cells or subset yield. Study results and caveats: Researchers reported that naive, central memory and Treg TCRB repertoires appeared more similar in patients than in healthy donors. Shortening that was moderate but significant affected the TCRB CDR3s of Type 1 diabetes patients in all four CD4+ subsets.

The entirety of the isolated RNA underwent reverse transcription, so expressed TCRB transcripts were sequenced. TCRdb keeps only in-frame clones here, not all; method: immunoSEQ multiplex PCR. The top ten hold approximately 0.011% of the sample, which has hundreds of thousands of clones, 10% to 15% seen once. The CDR3 has 13 amino acids. The junction had 3 bases not matched to a gene; V was cut back by 3 bases and J by 4 bases. Per germline, CDR1 GTSNPN and CDR2 SVGIG (reference sequence). Each donor gave one heparinised blood draw averaging about 100 mL. The chain recombines TRBV30 with TRBJ1-5; TRBD1 agrees at 7 bases. This TCR came from a woman under 30 with type 1 diabetes. Sequencing was done on a sample of naive CD4+ T cells from blood. CDR3 region: CAWSATGNQPQHF. As DNA, the CDR3 is TGTGCCTGGAGCGCGACAGGGAATCAGCCCCAGCATTTT. Using reference TRBV30 and TRBJ1-5 for the parts outside the CDR3, the full variable domain is SQTIHQWPATLVQPVGSPLSLECTVEGTSNPNLYWYRQAAGRGLQLLFYSVGIGQISSEVPQNLSASRPQDRQFILSSKKLLLSDSGFYLCAWSATGNQPQHFGDGTRLSIL.